This T cell receptor beta chain was sequenced in a study of T cell repertoires in cytomegalovirus infection. Study summary: Carrying CMV and the relevant HLA type showed in public TCR beta signatures. Study-wide results and caveats: Across the ex vivo response, the dominant clonotypes were HLA-C-restricted CMV-specific TCR beta clonotypes. Accumulated public TCR beta family frequency recognized individuals carrying CMV together with the relevant HLA.

TCRdb analysed the reads with MiXCR anew, one entry per CDR3 protein. The table has around 530,000 distinct CDR3 sequences, more than 25% seen once. As to this clonotype: Antigen specificity is unknown.

The material sequenced was PBMCs. This TCR was recovered from a human donor in good health (CMV status not recorded). Some clones in this sample may be carry-over from other donors' samples.

The CDR3 loop is CSARPAGGRGYF. The CDR3 bases are TGCAGTGCTAGACCAGCGGGGGGGAGGGGGTACTTC. The rearrangement links TRBV20-1 to TRBJ2-7; 10 bases line up with TRBD2. V was pared by 2 bases and J by 12 bases, with 7 bases of the junction left unmatched. Germline V gene sequence: CDR1 DFQATT, CDR2 SNEGSKA (reference sequence). The CDR3 has 12 residues.